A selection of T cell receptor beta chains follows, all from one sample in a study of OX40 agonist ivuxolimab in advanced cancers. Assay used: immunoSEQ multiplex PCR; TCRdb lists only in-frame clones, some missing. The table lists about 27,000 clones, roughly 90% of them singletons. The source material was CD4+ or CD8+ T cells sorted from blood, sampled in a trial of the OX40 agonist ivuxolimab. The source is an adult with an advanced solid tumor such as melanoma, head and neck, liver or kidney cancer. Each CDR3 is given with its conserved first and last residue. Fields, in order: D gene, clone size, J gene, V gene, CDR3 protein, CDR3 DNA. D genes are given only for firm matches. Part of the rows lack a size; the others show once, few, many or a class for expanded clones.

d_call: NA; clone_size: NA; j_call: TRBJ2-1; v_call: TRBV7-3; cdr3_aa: CASSGDPGNEQFF; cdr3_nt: TGTGCCAGCAGCGGGGATCCGGGGAATGAGCAGTTCTTC
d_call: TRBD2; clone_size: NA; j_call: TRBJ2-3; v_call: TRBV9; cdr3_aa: CASSVGGLVSDTQYF; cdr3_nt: TGTGCCAGCAGCGTAGGTGGACTAGTCTCAGATACGCAGTATTTT
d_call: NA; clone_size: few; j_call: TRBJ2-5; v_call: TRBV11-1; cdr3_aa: CASTSGETQYF; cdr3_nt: TGTGCCAGCACCTCGGGGGAGACCCAGTACTTC
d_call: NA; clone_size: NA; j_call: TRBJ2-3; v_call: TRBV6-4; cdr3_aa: CASSDQDADTQYF; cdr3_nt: TGTGCCAGCAGTGATCAAGATGCAGATACGCAGTATTTT
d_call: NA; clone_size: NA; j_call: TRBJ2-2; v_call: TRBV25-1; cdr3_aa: CASSGGHTNTGELFF; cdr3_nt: TGTGCCAGCAGTGGAGGCCACACCAACACCGGGGAGCTGTTTTTT
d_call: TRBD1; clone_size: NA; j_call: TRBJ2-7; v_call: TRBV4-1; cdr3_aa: CASSLSTGTGDEQYF; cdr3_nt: TGCGCCAGCAGCCTATCGACCGGGACAGGGGACGAGCAGTACTTC
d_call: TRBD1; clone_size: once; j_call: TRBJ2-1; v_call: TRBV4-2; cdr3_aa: CASSQDRGLYNEQFF; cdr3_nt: TGTGCCAGCAGCCAAGACAGGGGGCTTTACAATGAGCAGTTCTTC
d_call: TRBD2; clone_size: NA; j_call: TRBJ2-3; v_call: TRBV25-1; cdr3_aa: CASSSGAKEYF; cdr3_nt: TGTGCCAGTAGTAGCGGGGCGAAGGAGTATTTT
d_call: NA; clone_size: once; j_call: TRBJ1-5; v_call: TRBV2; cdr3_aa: CASSDGSNSNQPQHF; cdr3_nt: TGTGCCAGCAGTGATGGGAGTAATAGCAATCAGCCCCAGCATTTT
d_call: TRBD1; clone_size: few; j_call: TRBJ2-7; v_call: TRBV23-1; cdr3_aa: CASREDYRDSRLYEQYF; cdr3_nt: TGCGCCAGCAGGGAAGACTACCGGGACAGTCGGCTCTACGAGCAGTACTTC
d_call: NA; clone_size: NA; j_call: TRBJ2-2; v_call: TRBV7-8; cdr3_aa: CASSLLGVRGELFF; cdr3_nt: TGTGCCAGCAGCTTATTAGGGGTCCGCGGGGAGCTGTTTTTT
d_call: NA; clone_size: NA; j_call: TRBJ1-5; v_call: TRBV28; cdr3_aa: CASSFSRVDQPQHF; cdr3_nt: TGTGCCAGCAGTTTTTCCAGGGTAGATCAGCCCCAGCATTTT
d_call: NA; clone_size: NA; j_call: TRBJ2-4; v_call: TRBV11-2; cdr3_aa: CASSLVLGSIKNIQYF; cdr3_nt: TGTGCCAGCAGCTTAGTGTTAGGGTCGATCAAAAACATTCAGTACTTC
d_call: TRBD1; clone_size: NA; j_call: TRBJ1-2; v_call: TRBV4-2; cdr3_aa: CASSPVVTGGDGYTF; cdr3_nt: TGTGCCAGCAGCCCAGTGGTTACAGGGGGGGATGGCTACACCTTC
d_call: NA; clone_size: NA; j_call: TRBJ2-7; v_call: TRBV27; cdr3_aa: CASRGTSVEQYF; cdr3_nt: TGTGCCAGCAGAGGGACATCGGTCGAGCAGTACTTC